This note documents a single TCR beta chain sequence. The target antigen is unknown. Study results and limitations: The TCR gene usage of tumor memory CD4+ T cells clustered together with blood and lymph node memory CD4+ cells and with lymph node naive CD4+ cells. Larger-cohort validation covered only one TCR beta V-J rearrangement.

Semi-nested PCR with Nested Universal Primer A followed constant-region reverse priming of full-length variable regions. MiXCR, applied by TCRdb to the 5' RACE reads, yields one record per CDR3 protein. The sample shows 35,000 to 50,000 distinct CDR3 sequences, around 28% of them seen only once. The CDR3 is 15 residues long. Trimming pared 1 base from V and 1 base from J, leaving 11 bases between. Germline lookup yields CDR1 LGHNA and CDR2 YSLEER. The rearrangement joins TRBV4-3 to TRBJ2-7; D may correspond to TRBD1 or TRBD2 (5 bases each). What was sequenced was tumor-infiltrating memory CD4+ T cells sorted from the breast tumor. The subset denotes: memory CD4+ T cells, CD4+CD45RO+CD25-. This receptor was obtained from a female donor with breast cancer. CDR3 nucleotides: TGCGCCAGCAGCCAAGGGGGACCGGGATCCTACGAGCAGTACTTC. Its protein product is CASSQGGPGSYEQYF.